This is a list of T cell receptor beta chains from one sample in a study of blood T cell repertoires in COVID-19. Clones were read by immunoSEQ multiplex PCR, and TCRdb kept only the in-frame ones, dropping some. This table holds just over 300,000 clones, roughly 86% found once. The source material was PBMCs or T cells enriched from blood (not recorded which). Receptor source: a woman between 18 and 30 years old who had recovered from COVID-19. Each CDR3 is given with its conserved first and last residue. A D gene is named only where the DNA matches it firmly. A clone size is listed for some rows: how often the clone was seen (once, few, many), or a class if it is expanded.

V gene,clone size,J gene,D gene,CDR3 protein,CDR3 DNA
TRBV6-5,few,TRBJ2-7,.,CASSYGAGASYEQYF,TGTGCCAGCAGTTACGGCGCGGGGGCCTCCTACGAGCAGTACTTC
TRBV10-3,.,TRBJ2-7,.,CAISAAGSYEQYF,TGTGCCATCAGTGCAGCGGGCTCCTACGAGCAGTACTTC
TRBV19,.,TRBJ2-3,.,CASGATASTDTQYF,TGTGCCAGTGGTGCGACAGCTAGCACAGATACGCAGTATTTT
TRBV6-5,once,TRBJ1-3,.,CASSYSGGEPGNTIYF,TGTGCCAGCAGTTACTCGGGGGGAGAGCCTGGAAACACCATATATTTT
TRBV6-2/TRBV6-3,.,TRBJ1-4,.,CASSQENPGSNEKLFF,TGTGCCAGCAGTCAGGAAAATCCGGGGTCTAATGAAAAACTGTTTTTT
TRBV28,once,TRBJ1-2,.,CASSFSAGYGYTF,TGTGCCAGCAGTTTTTCGGCAGGCTATGGCTACACCTTC
TRBV7-8,.,TRBJ1-2,TRBD1,CASSLQGALANYGYTF,TGTGCCAGCAGCTTACAGGGGGCCCTAGCTAACTATGGCTACACCTTC
TRBV12-3/TRBV12-4,.,TRBJ1-5,TRBD1,CASSLGGQGQHF,TGTGCCAGCAGTTTAGGTGGACAGGGCCAGCATTTT
TRBV19,few,TRBJ1-2,TRBD1,CASRETGGGYTF,TGTGCCAGTAGGGAAACAGGGGGCGGCTACACCTTC
TRBV6-2/TRBV6-3,.,TRBJ1-1,.,CASSPRMNTEAFF,TGTGCCAGCAGTCCCCGTATGAACACTGAAGCTTTCTTT
TRBV3-1/TRBV3-2,.,TRBJ1-3,.,CASSQDAGTGNTIYF,TGTGCCAGCAGCCAAGACGCCGGTACTGGAAACACCATATATTTT
TRBV27,.,TRBJ2-1,TRBD2,CASRPGLAGTGEFF,TGTGCCAGCAGGCCGGGACTAGCGGGGACCGGGGAGTTCTTC
TRBV15,.,TRBJ2-7,TRBD1,CATSRYTGEMYEQYF,TGTGCCACCAGCAGATATACAGGGGAAATGTACGAGCAGTACTTC
TRBV19,.,TRBJ1-4,.,CASTKGSASTNEKLFF,TGTGCCAGTACCAAAGGCAGCGCGTCCACTAATGAAAAACTGTTTTTT
TRBV9,.,TRBJ2-5,.,CASSVGAGQQETQYF,TGTGCCAGCAGCGTAGGGGCAGGGCAACAAGAGACCCAGTACTTC
TRBV12-3/TRBV12-4,.,TRBJ2-2,.,CASNLGAGELFF,TGTGCCAGCAACCTCGGGGCCGGGGAGCTGTTTTTT
TRBV3-1/TRBV3-2,.,TRBJ1-2,TRBD1,CASRQGMDYGYTF,TGTGCCAGTAGACAGGGGATGGACTATGGCTACACCTTC
TRBV5-1,.,TRBJ2-7,TRBD2,CASSVTSGTVLEQYF,TGCGCCAGCAGCGTAACTAGCGGGACGGTCCTTGAGCAGTACTTC
TRBV28,.,TRBJ1-2,.,CASTVGSGTNYGYTF,TGTGCCAGCACCGTCGGGTCGGGAACTAACTATGGCTACACCTTC
TRBV28,few,TRBJ2-6,.,CASRKGYRGGSGANVLTF,TGTGCCAGCAGAAAAGGGTATAGGGGTGGGTCTGGGGCCAACGTCCTGACTTTC
TRBV6-5,.,TRBJ2-7,TRBD2,CASSRGGDEQYF,TGTGCCAGCAGTCGGGGGGGGGACGAGCAGTACTTC
TRBV4-3,.,TRBJ2-3,TRBD2,CASSQDPTSGYTDTQYF,TGCGCCAGCAGCCAAGACCCGACTAGCGGATACACAGATACGCAGTATTTT
TRBV5-1,.,TRBJ1-1,.,CASSFGRGGTEAFF,TGCGCCAGCAGCTTCGGCAGGGGCGGTACTGAAGCTTTCTTT
TRBV7-9,.,TRBJ2-1,.,CASSPGTQMYNEQFF,TGTGCCAGCAGTCCCGGGACTCAGATGTACAATGAGCAGTTCTTC
TRBV7-2,.,TRBJ1-5,.,CASSSSRVWNQPQHF,TGTGCCAGCAGCTCGTCGCGGGTTTGGAATCAGCCCCAGCATTTT
TRBV7-2,.,TRBJ1-1,.,CASSLLRTPPEAFF,TGTGCCAGCAGCTTATTAAGGACACCCCCTGAAGCTTTCTTT
TRBV21-1,.,TRBJ1-1,.,CASSKVLKALNTEAFF,TGTGCCAGCAGCAAAGTGCTAAAAGCGTTGAACACTGAAGCTTTCTTT
TRBV6-5,few,TRBJ2-3,.,CASSSPQGRTDTQYF,TGTGCCAGCAGCTCCCCTCAGGGGCGTACAGATACGCAGTATTTT
TRBV5-6,.,TRBJ1-2,.,CASSLSSSGNYGYTF,TGTGCCAGCAGCTTGAGTTCGTCAGGGAACTATGGCTACACCTTC
TRBV27,once,TRBJ1-3,.,CASSPTTNSGNTIYF,TGTGCCAGCAGTCCCACAACCAACTCTGGAAACACCATATATTTT
TRBV5-6,.,TRBJ2-7,TRBD2,CASSWTGLAAYEQYF,TGTGCCAGCAGTTGGACGGGACTAGCGGCCTACGAGCAGTACTTC
TRBV19,.,TRBJ2-5,.,CASSTTMQETQYF,TGTGCCAGTAGTACCACTATGCAAGAGACCCAGTACTTC
TRBV4-3,.,TRBJ1-1,TRBD1,CASSQPGQEGTEAFF,TGCGCCAGCAGCCAGCCGGGACAGGAGGGCACTGAAGCTTTCTTT
TRBV11-2,.,TRBJ2-1,.,CASSDLRSGTNEQFF,TGTGCCAGCAGCGATCTTAGAAGCGGAACCAATGAGCAGTTCTTC
TRBV6-5,.,TRBJ1-4,.,CASSRRRGGEKLFF,TGTGCCAGCAGTCGTAGGCGGGGAGGTGAAAAACTGTTTTTT
TRBV28,.,TRBJ1-3,.,CASSFMVRAGNTIYF,TGTGCCAGCAGTTTTATGGTCAGGGCTGGAAACACCATATATTTT
TRBV5-1,.,TRBJ2-2,.,CASSFVAGMDGELFF,TGCGCCAGCAGCTTTGTAGCCGGAATGGACGGGGAGCTGTTTTTT
TRBV19,.,TRBJ2-2,TRBD2,CASQRGTNTGELFF,TGTGCCAGCCAGCGGGGGACTAACACCGGGGAGCTGTTTTTT
TRBV1,.,TRBJ1-4,.,CTSRPTGQGLFATNEKLFF,TGCACCAGCAGGCCTACCGGACAGGGACTTTTTGCAACTAATGAAAAACTGTTTTTT
TRBV6-6,.,TRBJ1-4,.,CASSPGIRPQGANEKLFF,TGTGCCAGCAGTCCCGGGATTCGTCCCCAAGGCGCTAATGAAAAACTGTTTTTT
TRBV19,once,TRBJ1-2,.,CASSISGLSYGYTF,TGTGCCAGTAGTATTTCAGGGCTGTCCTATGGCTACACCTTC
TRBV30,.,TRBJ2-7,.,CAWSIALTSYEQYF,TGTGCCTGGAGTATCGCCCTAACCTCCTACGAGCAGTACTTC
TRBV7-2,.,TRBJ1-2,TRBD1,CASSFGQGEKYGYTF,TGTGCCAGCAGCTTTGGACAGGGGGAGAAGTATGGCTACACCTTC
TRBV7-8,.,TRBJ2-5,.,CASSPPVQETQYF,TGTGCCAGCAGCCCGCCGGTCCAAGAGACCCAGTACTTC
TRBV28,.,TRBJ2-3,.,CASIQQGRTDTQYF,TGTGCCAGCATTCAACAGGGTCGCACAGATACGCAGTATTTT
TRBV4-3,.,TRBJ1-2,.,CASRGAGSGGYTF,TGCGCCAGCAGGGGGGCAGGATCAGGCGGCTACACCTTC
TRBV9,.,TRBJ2-1,TRBD2,CASSPPSGASYNEQFF,TGTGCCAGCAGCCCCCCTAGCGGGGCCTCCTACAATGAGCAGTTCTTC
TRBV15,.,TRBJ1-5,.,CATSGQFNQPQHF,TGTGCCACCAGCGGACAGTTCAATCAGCCCCAGCATTTT
TRBV5-4,.,TRBJ2-7,TRBD2,CASSPGTSGGDEQYF,TGTGCCAGCAGCCCCGGGACTAGCGGGGGAGACGAGCAGTACTTC
TRBV6-2/TRBV6-3,few,TRBJ2-7,.,CASSRPSSYEQYF,TGTGCCAGCAGCCGCCCTAGCTCCTACGAGCAGTACTTC
TRBV4-2,few,TRBJ1-1,.,CASSQPRVRTEAFF,TGTGCCAGCAGCCAACCCAGGGTCCGGACTGAAGCTTTCTTT
TRBV4-1,once,TRBJ2-3,TRBD2,CASSQDWSGEGDTQYF,TGCGCCAGCAGCCAAGATTGGAGCGGGGAGGGGGATACGCAGTATTTT
TRBV7-9,.,TRBJ2-7,TRBD1,CASSVQTTGGSLYEQYF,TGTGCCAGCAGCGTACAGACCACAGGGGGCTCTCTCTACGAGCAGTACTTC
TRBV5-4,.,TRBJ2-2,TRBD2,CASSPKASGGSNTGELFF,TGTGCCAGCAGCCCCAAGGCTAGCGGGGGATCGAACACCGGGGAGCTGTTTTTT
TRBV29-1,.,TRBJ2-2,.,CSVEGLAGELFF,TGCAGCGTTGAAGGCTTAGCCGGGGAGCTGTTTTTT
TRBV12-3/TRBV12-4,.,TRBJ1-6,.,CASSQAGNSPLHF,TGTGCCAGCAGTCAGGCTGGGAATTCACCCCTCCACTTT
TRBV5-1,.,TRBJ2-2,.,CASSLLAGGELFF,TGCGCCAGCAGCTTGCTGGCGGGCGGGGAGCTGTTTTTT
TRBV12-3/TRBV12-4,.,TRBJ2-1,.,CASSSIGVYGQFF,TGTGCCAGCAGTTCAATCGGAGTTTATGGGCAGTTCTTC
TRBV19,.,TRBJ1-4,TRBD1,CASRLPGDRTDEKLFF,TGTGCCAGTCGCTTACCGGGGGACAGGACGGACGAAAAACTGTTTTTT
TRBV7-2,.,TRBJ1-1,TRBD1,CASSLVSPRTGAFF,TGTGCCAGCAGCTTAGTGTCCCCCCGGACAGGAGCTTTCTTT